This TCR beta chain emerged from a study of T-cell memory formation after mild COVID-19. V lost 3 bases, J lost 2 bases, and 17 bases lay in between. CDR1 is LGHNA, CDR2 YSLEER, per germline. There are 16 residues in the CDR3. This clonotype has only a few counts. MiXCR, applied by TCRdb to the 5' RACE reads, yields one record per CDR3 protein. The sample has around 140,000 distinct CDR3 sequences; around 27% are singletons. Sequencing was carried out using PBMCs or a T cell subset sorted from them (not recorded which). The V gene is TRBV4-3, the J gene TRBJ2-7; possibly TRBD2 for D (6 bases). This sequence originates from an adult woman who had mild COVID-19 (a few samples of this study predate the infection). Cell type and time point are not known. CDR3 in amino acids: CASSHSVTGETYEQYF. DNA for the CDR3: TGCGCCAGCAGCCATTCTGTCACGGGGGAAACCTACGAGCAGTACTTC.